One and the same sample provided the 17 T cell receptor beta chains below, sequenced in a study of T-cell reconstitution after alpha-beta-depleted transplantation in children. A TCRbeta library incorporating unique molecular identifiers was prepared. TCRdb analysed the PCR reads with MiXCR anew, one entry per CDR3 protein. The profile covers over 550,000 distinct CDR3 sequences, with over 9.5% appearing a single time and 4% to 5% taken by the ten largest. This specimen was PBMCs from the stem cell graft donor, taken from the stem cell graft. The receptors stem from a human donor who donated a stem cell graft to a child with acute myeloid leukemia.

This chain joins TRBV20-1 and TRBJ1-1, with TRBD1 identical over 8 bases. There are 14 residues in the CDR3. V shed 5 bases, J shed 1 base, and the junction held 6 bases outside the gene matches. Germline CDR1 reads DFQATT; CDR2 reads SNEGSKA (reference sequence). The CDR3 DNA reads TGCAGTGCTCTAGGACAGGGATGGAACACTGAAGCTTTCTTT. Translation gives CSALGQGWNTEAFF.

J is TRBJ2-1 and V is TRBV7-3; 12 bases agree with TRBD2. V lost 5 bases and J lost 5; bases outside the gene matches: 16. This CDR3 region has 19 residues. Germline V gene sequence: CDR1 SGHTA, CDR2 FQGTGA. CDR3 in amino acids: CASSPIRGLAGSRDNEQFF. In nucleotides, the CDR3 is TGTGCCAGCAGCCCGATCCGCGGACTAGCGGGGTCAAGGGACAATGAGCAGTTCTTC.

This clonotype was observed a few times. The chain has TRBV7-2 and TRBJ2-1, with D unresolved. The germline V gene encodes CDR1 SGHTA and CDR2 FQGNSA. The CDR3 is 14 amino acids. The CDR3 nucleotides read TGTGCTACGGCTCAAGGTACCAAACACAATGAGCAGTTCTTC. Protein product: CATAQGTKHNEQFF. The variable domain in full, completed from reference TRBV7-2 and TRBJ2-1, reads GAGVSQSPSNKVTEKGKDVELRCDPISGHTALYWYRQSLGQGLEFLIYFQGNSAPDKSGLPSDRFSAERTGGSVSTLTIQRTQQEDSAVYLCATAQGTKHNEQFFGPGTRLTVL.

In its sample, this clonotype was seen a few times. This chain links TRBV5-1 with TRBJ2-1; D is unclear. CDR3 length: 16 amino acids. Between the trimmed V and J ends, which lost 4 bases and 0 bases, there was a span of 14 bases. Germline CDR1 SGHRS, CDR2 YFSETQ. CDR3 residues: CASSLQPKSSYNEQFF. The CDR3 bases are TGCGCCAGCAGCCTGCAACCTAAGAGCTCCTACAATGAGCAGTTCTTC.

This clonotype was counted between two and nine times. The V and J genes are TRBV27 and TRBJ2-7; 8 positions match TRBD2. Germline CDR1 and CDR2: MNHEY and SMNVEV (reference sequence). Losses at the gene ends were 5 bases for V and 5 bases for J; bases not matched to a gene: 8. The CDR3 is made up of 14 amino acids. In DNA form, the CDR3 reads TGTGCCAGCAGTCGTAATAGCGGGATCAACGAGCAGTACTTC. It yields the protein CASSRNSGINEQYF.

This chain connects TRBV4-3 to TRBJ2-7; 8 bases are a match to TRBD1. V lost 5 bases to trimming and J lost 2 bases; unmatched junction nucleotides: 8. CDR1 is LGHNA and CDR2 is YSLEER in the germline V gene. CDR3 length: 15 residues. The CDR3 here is CASSNRGQGPYEQYF. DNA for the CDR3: TGCGCCAGCAGCAACCGCGGACAGGGCCCCTACGAGCAGTACTTC.

This chain's CDR3 is CASSFSLTGFGYTF. The CDR3 nucleotides read TGTGCCAGCAGTTTCTCCCTGACAGGCTTTGGCTACACCTTC. V is TRBV12-3 or TRBV12-4 and J is TRBJ1-2, with a weak D call TRBD1 (6 bases). Trimming stripped 3 bases from V and 7 bases from J, with 15 bases between. This CDR3 is 14 amino acids long.

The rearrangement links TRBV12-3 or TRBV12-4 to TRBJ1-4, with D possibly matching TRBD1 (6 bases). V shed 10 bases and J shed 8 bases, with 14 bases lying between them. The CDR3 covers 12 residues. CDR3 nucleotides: TGTGCCATCGGCACAGGGTACGAAAAACTGTTTTTT. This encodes CAIGTGYEKLFF.

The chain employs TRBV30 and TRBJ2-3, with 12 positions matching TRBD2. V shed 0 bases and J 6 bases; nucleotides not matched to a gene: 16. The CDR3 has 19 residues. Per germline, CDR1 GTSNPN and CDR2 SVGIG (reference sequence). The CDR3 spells CAWSVRRSSSGRGGDTQYF. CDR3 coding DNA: TGTGCCTGGAGTGTACGGAGATCCTCTAGCGGGAGGGGAGGGGATACGCAGTATTTT. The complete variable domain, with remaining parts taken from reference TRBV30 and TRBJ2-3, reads SQTIHQWPATLVQPVGSPLSLECTVEGTSNPNLYWYRQAAGRGLQLLFYSVGIGQISSEVPQNLSASRPQDRQFILSSKKLLLSDSGFYLCAWSVRRSSSGRGGDTQYFGPGTRLTVL.

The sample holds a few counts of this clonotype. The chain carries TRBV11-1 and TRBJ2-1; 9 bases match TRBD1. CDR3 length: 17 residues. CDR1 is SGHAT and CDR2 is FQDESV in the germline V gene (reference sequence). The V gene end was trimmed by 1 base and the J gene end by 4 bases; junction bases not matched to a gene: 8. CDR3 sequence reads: CASSLEGRGQGYNEQFF. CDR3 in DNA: TGTGCCAGCAGCTTAGAGGGTAGGGGACAGGGATACAATGAGCAGTTCTTC.

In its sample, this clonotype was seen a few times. The CDR3 loop is CASSSSMETQYF. The CDR3 nucleotides read TGTGCCAGCAGCTCTAGTATGGAGACCCAGTACTTC. The J gene is TRBJ2-5, the V gene TRBV11-3; D gene uncertain. In germline, CDR1 is SGHNT, CDR2 YENEEA. Trimming stripped 4 bases from V and 5 bases from J, with 8 bases between. CDR3 length: 12 residues.

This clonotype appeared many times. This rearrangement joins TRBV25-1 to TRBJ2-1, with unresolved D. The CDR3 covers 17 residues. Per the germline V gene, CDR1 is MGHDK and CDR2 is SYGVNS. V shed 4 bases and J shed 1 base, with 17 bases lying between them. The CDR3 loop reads CASSGTSGGLSYNEQFF. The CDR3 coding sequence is TGTGCCAGCAGTGGTACTTCGGGTGGGTTATCCTACAATGAGCAGTTCTTC. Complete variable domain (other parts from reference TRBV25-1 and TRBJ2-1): EADIYQTPRYLVIGTGKKITLECSQTMGHDKMYWYQQDPGMELHLIHYSYGVNSTEKGDLSSESTVSRIRTEHFPLTLESARPSHTSQYLCASSGTSGGLSYNEQFFGPGTRLTVL.

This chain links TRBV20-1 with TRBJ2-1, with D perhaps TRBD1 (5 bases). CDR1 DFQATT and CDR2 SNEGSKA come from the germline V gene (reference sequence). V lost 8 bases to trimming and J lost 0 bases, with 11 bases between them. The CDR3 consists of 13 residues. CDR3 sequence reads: CSLGDLSYNEQFF. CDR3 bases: TGCAGTCTAGGGGATCTCTCCTACAATGAGCAGTTCTTC.

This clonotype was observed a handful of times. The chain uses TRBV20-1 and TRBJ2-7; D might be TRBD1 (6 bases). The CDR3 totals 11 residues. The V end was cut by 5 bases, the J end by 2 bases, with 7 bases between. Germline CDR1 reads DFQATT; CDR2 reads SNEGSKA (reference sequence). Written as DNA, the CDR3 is TGCAGTGCTCCAGGGGCCTACGAGCAGTACTTC. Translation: CSAPGAYEQYF.

The CDR3 protein is CSAGTGLDEQYF. As DNA, the CDR3 is TGCAGCGCAGGGACAGGGCTGGACGAGCAGTACTTC. The J gene is TRBJ2-7, the V gene TRBV29-1; 9 bases align to TRBD1. J lost 5 bases, V lost 7 bases, and 6 bases had no gene match. The CDR3 is 12 residues long. Germline-derived CDR1 and CDR2 are SQVTM and ANQGSEA.

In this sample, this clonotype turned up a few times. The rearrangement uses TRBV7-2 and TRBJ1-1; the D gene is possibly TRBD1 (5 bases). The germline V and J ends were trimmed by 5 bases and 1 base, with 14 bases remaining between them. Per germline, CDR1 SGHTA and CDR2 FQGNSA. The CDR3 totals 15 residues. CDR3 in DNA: TGTGCCAGCAGCCTAATGGGGGGGAGGAACACTGAAGCTTTCTTT. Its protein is CASSLMGGRNTEAFF.

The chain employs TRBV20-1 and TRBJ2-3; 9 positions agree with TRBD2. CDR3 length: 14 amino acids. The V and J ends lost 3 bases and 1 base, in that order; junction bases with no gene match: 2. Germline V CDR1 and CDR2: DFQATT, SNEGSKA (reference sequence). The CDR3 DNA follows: TGCAGTGCTAGTAAGCGGGAGGGCACAGATACGCAGTATTTT. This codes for CSASKREGTDTQYF.